This T cell receptor beta chain comes out of a study of T cell repertoires in cytomegalovirus infection. Overall study: Alongside well-studied HLA-B-restricted CMV epitopes, recently identified HLA-C-restricted CMV epitopes were also used. General observations from the study: Individuals carrying CMV plus the relevant HLA were identified by cumulative frequency of public TCR beta families. In two of eight donors, the top clonotype was HLA-C-restricted CMV-specific.

Germline assignment: CDR1 LGHNA and CDR2 YNFKEQ. Trimming pared 1 base from V and 3 bases from J, leaving 9 bases between. The CDR3 length is 15 residues. Each CDR3 protein is one row after TCRdb ran MiXCR on the reads. Of approximately 300,000 distinct CDR3 sequences in the sample, about 28% were seen once. Concerning this clonotype itself: Its antigen is unknown.

Sample: cultured PBMCs, taken from culture after CMV antigen stimulation. This chain connects TRBV4-2 to TRBJ1-4, with D possibly matching TRBD1 (5 bases). The TCR comes from a human donor in good health (CMV status not recorded). Some clones in this sample may be carry-over from other donors' samples. This CDR3 reads CASSQGSGPNEKLFF. The CDR3 DNA is TGTGCCAGCAGCCAAGGATCGGGGCCTAATGAAAAACTGTTTTTT.